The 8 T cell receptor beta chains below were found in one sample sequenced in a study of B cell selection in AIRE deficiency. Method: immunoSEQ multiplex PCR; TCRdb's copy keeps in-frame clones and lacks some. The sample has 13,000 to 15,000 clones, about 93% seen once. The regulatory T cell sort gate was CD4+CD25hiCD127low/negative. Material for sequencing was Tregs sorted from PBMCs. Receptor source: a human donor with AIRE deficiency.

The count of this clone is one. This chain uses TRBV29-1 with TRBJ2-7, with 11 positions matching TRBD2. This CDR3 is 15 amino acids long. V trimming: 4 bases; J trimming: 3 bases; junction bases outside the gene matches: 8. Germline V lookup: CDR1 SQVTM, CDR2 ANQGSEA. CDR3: CSVAGTSGSSYEQYF. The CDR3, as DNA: TGCAGCGTTGCCGGAACTAGCGGGAGTAGCTACGAGCAGTACTTC.

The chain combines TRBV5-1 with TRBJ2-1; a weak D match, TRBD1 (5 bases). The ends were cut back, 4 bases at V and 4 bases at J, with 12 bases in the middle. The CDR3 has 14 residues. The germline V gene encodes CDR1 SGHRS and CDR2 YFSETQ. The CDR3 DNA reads TGCGCCAGCAGCCGCGCTCGACAGTACAATGAGCAGTTCTTC. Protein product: CASSRARQYNEQFF.

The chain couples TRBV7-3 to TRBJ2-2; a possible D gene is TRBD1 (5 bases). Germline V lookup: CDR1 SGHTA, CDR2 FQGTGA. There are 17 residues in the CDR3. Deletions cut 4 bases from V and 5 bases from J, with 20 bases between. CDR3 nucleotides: TGTGCCAGCAGCTCCCACAGGATAGTCGGACAAACCGGGGAGCTGTTTTTT. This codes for CASSSHRIVGQTGELFF.

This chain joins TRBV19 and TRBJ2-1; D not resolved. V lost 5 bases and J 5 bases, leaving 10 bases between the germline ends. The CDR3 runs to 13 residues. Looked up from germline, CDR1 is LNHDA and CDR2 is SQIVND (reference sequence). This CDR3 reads CASSGQVHNEQFF. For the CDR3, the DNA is TGTGCCAGTAGTGGGCAGGTACACAATGAGCAGTTCTTC.

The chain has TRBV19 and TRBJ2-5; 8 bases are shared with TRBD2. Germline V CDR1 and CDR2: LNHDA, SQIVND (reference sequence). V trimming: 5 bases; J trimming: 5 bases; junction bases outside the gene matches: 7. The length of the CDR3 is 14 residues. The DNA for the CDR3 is TGTGCCAGTAGTTCCGGGACTAGAGGGGAGACCCAGTACTTC. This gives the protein CASSSGTRGETQYF.

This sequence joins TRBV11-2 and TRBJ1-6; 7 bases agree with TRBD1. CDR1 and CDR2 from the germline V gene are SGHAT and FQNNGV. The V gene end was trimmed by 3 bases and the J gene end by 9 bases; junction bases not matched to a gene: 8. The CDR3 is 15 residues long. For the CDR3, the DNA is TGTGCCAGCAGCTTGACAGGGAAATTGATTTCACCCCTCCACTTT. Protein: CASSLTGKLISPLHF.

This CDR3 is CSVRTGPNPYGYTF. CDR3 DNA sequence: TGCAGCGTTCGGACAGGGCCAAACCCCTATGGCTACACCTTC. The chain couples TRBV29-1 to TRBJ1-2, with TRBD1 matching 8 bases. Trimming took 5 bases from V and 4 from J; bases not matched to a gene: 9. The germline V gene has CDR1 SQVTM and CDR2 ANQGSEA. The CDR3 is 14 residues long.

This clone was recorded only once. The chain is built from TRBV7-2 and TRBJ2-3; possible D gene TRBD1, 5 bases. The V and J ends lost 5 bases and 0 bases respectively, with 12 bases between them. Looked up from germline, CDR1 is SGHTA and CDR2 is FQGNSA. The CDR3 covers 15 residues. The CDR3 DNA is TGTGCCAGCAGCGTGGACACCCTAAGCACAGATACGCAGTATTTT. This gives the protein CASSVDTLSTDTQYF.